This T cell receptor (beta chain) stems from a study of blood T cells in healthy people across ages. Next came a second PCR, run for 7 to 11 cycles, which used a sample-barcoded 5' primer along with a J-beta primer mix. At least 2.5 million CDR3-containing paired-end reads were obtained per sample. TCRdb itself ran the 5' RACE reads through MiXCR, one entry per CDR3 protein. This sample has 1.5 million or so distinct CDR3 sequences, with approximately 43% found just once. This clonotype showed up just a few times. This TCR came from a woman aged 18-29 years in good health. The sample comprised blood.

CDR3 loop: CASSRRDRDTDTQYF. The CDR3 nucleotides are TGCGCCAGCAGCCGCCGGGACCGAGACACAGATACGCAGTATTTT. The chain recombines TRBV4-3 with TRBJ2-3, with D possibly called TRBD1 or TRBD2 (5 bases each). Trimming pared 4 bases from V and 2 bases from J, leaving 13 bases between. The germline CDR1 and CDR2 sequences are LGHNA and YSLEER. This CDR3 contains 15 residues.